The sequence of this T cell receptor (beta chain) was determined in a study of Ad26.COV2.S vaccination and SARS-CoV-2 variants. Method: immunoSEQ multiplex PCR; TCRdb's copy keeps in-frame clones and lacks some. This table holds about 480,000 clones, around 88% found once. Details on this clone: Its target is not known.

V gave up 0 bases and J gave up 0 bases, with 13 bases separating them. Germline-derived CDR1 and CDR2 are SGHRS and YFSETQ. The CDR3 is 16 amino acids. The treatment: over 15 received Ad26.COV2.S at low or high dose, single or two shots; about 5 received placebo; per-sample allocation not given. Collection of the samples took place on day 63 after the first injection of vaccine or placebo. In Boston, an adult donor aged 18-55 years took part. Overall study results and limits: Post-vaccination breadth of spike-specific CD8+ and CD4+ T cell responses was reportedly substantial.

The sequencing used peripheral blood, collected in a trial of Ad26.COV2.S vaccine versus placebo. This clonotype was obtained from a person between 18 and 60 years old who received the Ad26.COV2.S COVID-19 vaccine or a placebo. The chain is built from TRBV5-1 and TRBJ2-7; D gene unclear. The CDR3 nucleotides are TGCGCCAGCAGCTTGGCCGGGTTCGCGAGCTCCTACGAGCAGTACTTC. Translating it yields CASSLAGFASSYEQYF.